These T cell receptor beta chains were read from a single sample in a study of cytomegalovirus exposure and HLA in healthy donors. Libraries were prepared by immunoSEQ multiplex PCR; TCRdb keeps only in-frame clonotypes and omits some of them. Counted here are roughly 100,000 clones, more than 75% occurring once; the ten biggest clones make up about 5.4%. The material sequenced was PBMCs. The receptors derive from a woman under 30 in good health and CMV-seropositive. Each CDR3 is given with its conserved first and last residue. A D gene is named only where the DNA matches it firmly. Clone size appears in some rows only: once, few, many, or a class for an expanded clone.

CDR3: CASSSARGNYGYTF
DNA: TGTGCCAGCAGTAGTGCCCGGGGTAACTATGGCTACACCTTC
size: few
J: TRBJ1-2
V: TRBV2
D: .

CDR3: CASIPGGRAPDTQYF
DNA: TGTGCCAGCATACCGGGCGGGAGGGCCCCAGATACGCAGTATTTT
size: few
J: TRBJ2-3
V: TRBV28
D: TRBD2

CDR3: CASSRPDSLNTEAFF
DNA: TGTGCCAGCAGCCGGCCTGACAGTTTGAACACTGAAGCTTTCTTT
size: .
J: TRBJ1-1
V: TRBV6-5
D: .

CDR3: CATSRDTGLAGTYNEQFF
DNA: TGTGCCACCAGCAGAGATACGGGACTAGCGGGAACCTACAATGAGCAGTTCTTC
size: .
J: TRBJ2-1
V: TRBV15
D: TRBD2

CDR3: CASTRNLAGGNNEQFF
DNA: TGTGCCAGCACCAGAAATCTAGCGGGAGGAAACAATGAGCAGTTCTTC
size: few
J: TRBJ2-1
V: TRBV2
D: TRBD2

CDR3: CASSLVMSLARETQYF
DNA: TGTGCCAGCAGCCTCGTCATGAGTCTAGCTCGGGAGACCCAGTACTTC
size: .
J: TRBJ2-5
V: TRBV6-6
D: .

CDR3: CASSEGWRGLLGNEQFF
DNA: TGTGCCAGCAGTGAAGGATGGAGGGGGCTTCTGGGCAATGAGCAGTTCTTC
size: few
J: TRBJ2-1
V: TRBV6-1
D: .

CDR3: CASSLSPAAVGTEAFF
DNA: TGCGCCAGCAGCTTGAGTCCAGCGGCGGTAGGAACTGAAGCTTTCTTT
size: .
J: TRBJ1-1
V: TRBV5-1
D: .

CDR3: CAWSKGVQETQYF
DNA: TGTGCCTGGAGTAAAGGGGTCCAAGAGACCCAGTACTTC
size: .
J: TRBJ2-5
V: TRBV30
D: .

CDR3: CASSLYSPTGDEQFF
DNA: TGTGCCAGCAGTTTATATTCCCCGACAGGGGATGAGCAGTTCTTC
size: few
J: TRBJ2-1
V: TRBV28
D: TRBD1

CDR3: CASSSEGGRPYNEQFF
DNA: TGTGCCAGCAGTTCGGAGGGCGGGAGGCCCTACAATGAGCAGTTCTTC
size: .
J: TRBJ2-1
V: TRBV6-5
D: TRBD2

CDR3: CASSLGDRPYTEAFF
DNA: TGTGCCAGCAGCTTAGGGGACAGGCCCTACACTGAAGCTTTCTTT
size: .
J: TRBJ1-1
V: TRBV11-3
D: TRBD1

CDR3: CSSSLGADEAFF
DNA: TGTTCCAGCAGCTTAGGGGCAGATGAAGCTTTCTTT
size: .
J: TRBJ1-1
V: TRBV7-9
D: .